This T cell receptor beta chain was recorded in a study of CD8+CD57+ T cells in acquired aplastic anemia. Study-wide context: Sorted CD4+ and CD8+ cells yielded DNA averaging approximately 3 ug.

This clonotype has at least ten counts. The use of genomic DNA as template underpinned the TCR beta VDJ and CDR3 profiling. TCRdb reprocessed the reads via MiXCR and lists one record per CDR3 protein. Of roughly 280,000 distinct CDR3 sequences listed, roughly 59% are singletons. It was patients with CD8+CD57+ cell expansion by flow cytometry who were chosen for sequencing. The specimen sequenced was sorted CD4+, CD8+, or CD8+CD57+ T cells (not recorded which) from PBMCs. This receptor was identified in a human donor with aplastic anemia.

The CDR3 sequence is CASSSWTGGVQPQHF. For the CDR3, the DNA is TGTGCCAGTAGTTCTTGGACAGGGGGCGTTCAGCCCCAGCATTTT. The chain combines TRBV19 with TRBJ1-5, with TRBD1 matching over 11 bases. The length of the CDR3 is 15 residues. J gave up 6 bases and V 5 bases, and 6 bases lay outside the gene matches. CDR1 LNHDA and CDR2 SQIVND come from the germline V gene (reference sequence).